The TCR beta chain under discussion was sequenced for a study of T cell clones after liver transplantation. Profiling relied on immunoSEQ multiplex PCR, and the TCRdb table lists in-frame clones only, not all of them. The profile shows 55,000 to 75,000 clones, 90% to 95% of them singletons. With respect to this clone: Its target is unknown.

Unmatched junction bases numbered 12, after V lost 7 bases and J lost 3 bases. This CDR3 region has 17 residues. Germline assignment: CDR1 SGHVS and CDR2 FQNEAQ. Study outcomes and limitations: The donor-reactive repertoire was only partly measurable in two subjects, lacking donor cells. These preliminary findings come from unstandardized post-transplant sampling times. Migration into the graft, not deletion, may explain lost graft donor-reactive T cells. A larger donor-reactive than third-party decline suggested partial antigen-specific deletion.

This chain connects TRBV7-8 to TRBJ1-5; 10 nucleotides line up with TRBD1. This TCR came from a human patient who received a liver transplant. The graft donor may have contributed some T cells. The sequences come from CD4+ T cells from blood, collected about 25 months after liver transplant. The CDR3 region is CASTQRTGGNDNQPQHF. CDR3 DNA: TGTGCCAGCACCCAAAGGACAGGGGGGAATGACAATCAGCCCCAGCATTTT.